The 29 T cell receptor beta chains presented below share a single source sample, sequenced in a study of CD8 T cells in Susac syndrome. A quantity of about 0.5 to 1 ug RNA underwent reverse transcription using random hexamers. TCRdb re-called the immunoSEQ multiplex PCR reads through MiXCR, storing one row per CDR3 protein. The table has approximately 110,000 distinct CDR3 sequences, just under 95% seen once; the top ten hold 0.07% to 0.09%. The sample was CD4+ T cells from PBMCs. These receptors all stem from a human donor in good health.

The chain uses TRBV6-2 or TRBV6-3 and TRBJ2-1, with 10 bases that match TRBD2. The CDR3 has 13 amino acids. The germline gives CDR1 MNHEY, CDR2 SVGEGT. V lost 6 bases, J lost 12 bases, and 8 bases stayed unmatched. The CDR3 bases are TGTGCCAGCAGCCGCGACGTAGCGGGAGGGCAGTTCTTC. Residues: CASSRDVAGGQFF.

The genes are TRBV19 and TRBJ1-2; D possibly corresponds to TRBD1 (6 bases). This CDR3 spans 15 amino acids. Looked up from germline, CDR1 is LNHDA and CDR2 is SQIVND (reference sequence). Trimming took 2 bases from V and 0 from J, leaving 10 bases between them. The CDR3 nucleotides are TGTGCCAGTAGTATAAAGGGGGACGCTAACTATGGCTACACCTTC. It specifies CASSIKGDANYGYTF.

The V gene is TRBV5-1, the J gene TRBJ2-5, with a possible D match to TRBD2 (7 bases). V was clipped by 4 bases and J by 2 bases, with 15 bases between them. The CDR3 has 15 residues. Germline V gene sequence: CDR1 SGHRS, CDR2 YFSETQ. The CDR3 DNA reads TGCGCCAGCAGCCCCGTGCGGGGGCAACAAGAGACCCAGTACTTC. Translation gives CASSPVRGQQETQYF.

The V call is TRBV6-2 or TRBV6-3, the J call TRBJ2-4; a possible D gene is TRBD1 (5 bases). The length of the CDR3 is 16 residues. Germline V CDR1 and CDR2: MNHEY, SVGEGT. V shed 0 bases and J shed 3 bases, with 12 bases lying between them. The CDR3, as DNA: TGTGCCAGCAGTTACTCTGGGCAGGGCGACAAAAACATTCAGTACTTC. This translates into CASSYSGQGDKNIQYF.

This chain links TRBV5-1 with TRBJ2-7; 7 bases map to TRBD1. J gave up 5 bases and V 1 base, and 6 bases lay outside the gene matches. The CDR3 is made up of 14 amino acids. Germline CDR1 is SGHRS and CDR2 is YFSETQ. CDR3 sequence (DNA): TGCGCCAGCAGCTTGCGAGGGGGCAAGGACGAGCAGTACTTC. It encodes CASSLRGGKDEQYF.

The V and J genes are TRBV7-2 and TRBJ2-3; D not resolved. The CDR3 covers 12 residues. V shed 4 bases and J shed 6 bases, with 8 bases lying between them. Looked up from germline, CDR1 is SGHTA and CDR2 is FQGNSA. In nucleotides, the CDR3 is TGTGCCAGCAGCTCGCCAAGGGATACGCAGTATTTT. Translation gives CASSSPRDTQYF.

The chain links TRBV12-3 or TRBV12-4 to TRBJ2-7; unclear D gene. V shed 0 bases and J shed 5 bases, with 8 bases lying between them. The CDR3 is 13 amino acids. Written as DNA, the CDR3 is TGTGCCAGCAGTTTAGCACAGACCAACGAGCAGTACTTC. Translating it yields CASSLAQTNEQYF.

This sequence joins TRBV29-1 and TRBJ2-5; no definite D call. The V gene's germline CDR1 is SQVTM and CDR2 ANQGSEA. Trimming shortened V by 4 bases and J by 5 bases, and 8 bases separated the two germline ends. The CDR3 has 11 residues. CDR3 amino acids: CSVGFGETQYF. In DNA form, the CDR3 reads TGCAGCGTTGGATTTGGGGAGACCCAGTACTTC.

V usage is TRBV29-1 and J usage is TRBJ2-1; the match to TRBD2 covers 14 bases. V gave up 7 bases and J gave up 7 bases; unmatched junction bases: 9. In germline, CDR1 is SQVTM, CDR2 ANQGSEA. The CDR3 covers 15 residues. This CDR3 is CSAGTSGSPGNEQFF. CDR3 coding DNA: TGCAGCGCCGGGACTAGCGGGAGCCCCGGGAATGAGCAGTTCTTC.

This clonotype has a single count. The chain employs TRBV12-3 or TRBV12-4 and TRBJ2-7; 12 bases are shared with TRBD2. This CDR3 spans 14 amino acids. V lost 5 bases and J lost 3; bases outside the gene matches: 2. For the CDR3, the DNA is TGTGCCAGCAGTGGACTAGCGGGAATCTACGAGCAGTACTTC. It codes for CASSGLAGIYEQYF.

The genes are TRBV20-1 and TRBJ2-3; unclear D gene. Germline V gene lookup returns CDR1 DFQATT and CDR2 SNEGSKA (reference sequence). Trimming removed 6 bases at V and 0 bases at J, with 7 bases between. The CDR3 is 12 residues long. The CDR3 region is CSAFRSTDTQYF. CDR3 sequence (DNA): TGCAGTGCATTCCGTAGCACAGATACGCAGTATTTT.

The chain uses TRBV20-1 and TRBJ1-4, with D maybe TRBD1 (6 bases). The V gene's germline CDR1 is DFQATT and CDR2 SNEGSKA (reference sequence). The V gene lost 6 bases and the J gene lost 6 bases, with 20 bases spanning the gap. The CDR3 runs to 15 residues. The CDR3 region has the DNA TGCAGTGCAAGCGGGGCTCCAAAGGGGGATGAAAAACTGTTTTTT. This codes for CSASGAPKGDEKLFF.

V gene TRBV19 combines with J gene TRBJ1-2; 10 bases are a match to TRBD1. The CDR3 runs 18 residues. With 7 bases clipped from V and 4 bases from J, the junction kept 18 bases outside the gene matches. Germline CDR1 is LNHDA and CDR2 is SQIVND (reference sequence). The CDR3 spells CASTVSGSDRGPAYGYTF. In DNA form, the CDR3 reads TGTGCCAGTACCGTCTCTGGGAGTGACAGGGGGCCCGCCTATGGCTACACCTTC.

V is TRBV20-1 and J is TRBJ2-5; TRBD2 aligns across 12 bases. The CDR3 length is 16 residues. With V trimmed by 0 bases and J by 5 bases, 7 bases remained unmatched. Germline loops: CDR1 DFQATT, CDR2 SNEGSKA (reference sequence). Here the CDR3 DNA reads TGCAGTGCTAGAGAACCGACTAGCGGGAGTTCCGAGACCCAGTACTTC. Encoded protein: CSAREPTSGSSETQYF.

The V and J genes are TRBV5-4 and TRBJ1-2; tentative D call: TRBD1 (5 bases). Germline V lookup: CDR1 SGHNT, CDR2 YYREEE (reference sequence). The CDR3 length is 14 residues. Trimming left V 3 bases short and J 4 bases short, with 13 bases between. CDR3 loop: CASSSQGGSYGYTF. CDR3 coding DNA: TGTGCCAGCAGCTCCCAGGGTGGGAGCTATGGCTACACCTTC. Together with reference TRBV5-4 and TRBJ1-2, the CDR3 gives the full variable domain: ETGVTQSPTHLIKTRGQQVTLRCSSQSGHNTVSWYQQALGQGPQFIFQYYREEENGRGNFPPRFSGLQFPNYSSELNVNALELDDSALYLCASSSQGGSYGYTFGSGTRLTVV.

The genes are TRBV29-1 and TRBJ2-5, with a weak D call TRBD2 (7 bases). Germline loops: CDR1 SQVTM, CDR2 ANQGSEA. V was cut by 7 bases and J by 4 bases, with 16 bases left in between. CDR3 size: 13 residues. The CDR3 nucleotides read TGCAGCGGGGGGGGGACAATAGGAGAGACCCAGTACTTC. It is translated as CSGGGTIGETQYF.

The sample holds a few counts of this clonotype. The chain uses TRBV7-2 and TRBJ2-5; D not resolved. The CDR3 consists of 12 residues. V was clipped by 1 base and J by 4 bases, with 4 bases between them. CDR1 is SGHTA and CDR2 is FQGNSA in the germline V gene. The chain's CDR3 is CASSLGLETQYF. CDR3 DNA sequence: TGTGCCAGCAGCTTAGGGTTAGAGACCCAGTACTTC.

V usage is TRBV15 and J usage is TRBJ2-5, with TRBD1 matching over 8 bases. Germline trimming cut 0 bases from V and 6 bases from J; bases unmatched to any gene: 9. Germline values: CDR1 LNHNV, CDR2 YYDKDF (reference sequence). The length of the CDR3 is 16 residues. CDR3 nucleotides: TGTGCCACCAGCAGAGATAGGACAGGGCGGGTGAAGACCCAGTACTTC. Translated, it gives CATSRDRTGRVKTQYF.

V and J are TRBV20-1 and TRBJ2-7; possibly TRBD1 or TRBD2 for D (6 bases each). V lost 4 bases to trimming and J lost 10 bases, with 17 bases between them. This CDR3 region has 12 residues. The germline V gene has CDR1 DFQATT and CDR2 SNEGSKA (reference sequence). The CDR3 DNA reads TGCAGTGCTACCGGGGGCCAGCAGGGCCAGTACTTC. Translation gives CSATGGQQGQYF.

The V call is TRBV4-2, the J call TRBJ2-2, with 7 bases that match TRBD2. V lost 0 bases, J lost 7 bases, and 11 bases stayed unmatched. This CDR3 is 17 amino acids long. In germline, CDR1 is LGHNA, CDR2 YNFKEQ. The DNA of the CDR3 is TGTGCCAGCAGCCAAGATCCAAGACTAGCAAGTGGCGGGGAGCTGTTTTTT. Translation: CASSQDPRLASGGELFF.

This clonotype has only one observation. The gene calls are TRBV6-1 and TRBJ2-3, with TRBD2 matching over 7 bases. This CDR3 has 14 residues. J gave up 3 bases and V 7 bases, and 7 bases lay outside the gene matches. Germline V lookup: CDR1 MNHNS, CDR2 SASEGT. The CDR3 sequence: CASTVREGTDTQYF. CDR3 nucleotides: TGTGCCAGCACCGTAAGGGAGGGGACAGATACGCAGTATTTT.

This chain connects TRBV9 to TRBJ2-2; the D gene is possibly TRBD1 (6 bases). The CDR3 covers 16 residues. V was trimmed by 1 base and J by 0 bases, leaving 10 bases between them. The V gene's germline CDR1 is SGDLS and CDR2 YYNGEE. The CDR3 spells CASSVLGTPNTGELFF. CDR3 bases: TGTGCCAGCAGCGTATTAGGGACACCGAACACCGGGGAGCTGTTTTTT.

V gene TRBV27 combines with J gene TRBJ2-2; 9 bases are a match to TRBD1. CDR3 length: 15 amino acids. Germline assignment: CDR1 MNHEY and CDR2 SMNVEV (reference sequence). V lost 6 bases to trimming and J lost 1 base; unmatched junction nucleotides: 3. This CDR3 reads CASRRTGVNTGELFF. CDR3 nucleotide sequence: TGTGCCAGCAGAAGGACAGGGGTGAACACCGGGGAGCTGTTTTTT.

The gene calls are TRBV30 and TRBJ1-1; D is ambiguous. Germline V CDR1 and CDR2: GTSNPN, SVGIG (reference sequence). This CDR3 has 12 residues. Trimming cost V 3 bases and J 0 bases, with 5 bases left between them. The CDR3 protein is CAWRRVNTEAFF. In nucleotides, the CDR3 is TGTGCCTGGAGGCGAGTGAACACTGAAGCTTTCTTT.

This clonotype was recorded only once. The gene calls are TRBV6-5 and TRBJ1-2; the match to TRBD1 covers 9 bases. Germline CDR1 and CDR2: MNHEY and SVGAGI. J lost 4 bases, V lost 2 bases, and 2 bases had no gene match. The CDR3 is made up of 14 amino acids. The CDR3 reads CASSYGQGTYGYTF. The CDR3 DNA follows: TGTGCCAGCAGTTACGGACAGGGGACCTATGGCTACACCTTC.

This clonotype was observed a single time. This sequence joins TRBV12-3 or TRBV12-4 and TRBJ2-7; 10 bases are a match to TRBD1. The CDR3 has 15 residues. Trimming removed 6 bases from V and 5 bases from J; junction bases left unmatched: 10. This CDR3 reads CASRWGQGPENEQYF. The CDR3 nucleotides are TGTGCCAGCAGGTGGGGACAGGGGCCCGAAAACGAGCAGTACTTC.

The count of this clonotype is one. The rearrangement joins TRBV20-1 to TRBJ2-7; 7 bases are shared with TRBD2. The CDR3 contains 14 residues. Looked up from germline, CDR1 is DFQATT and CDR2 is SNEGSKA (reference sequence). Trimming at V came to 6 bases and at J to 3 bases, leaving 11 bases not matched to a gene. CDR3 amino acids: CSATLPSGVYEQYF. As DNA, the CDR3 is TGCAGTGCCACCTTACCCAGCGGGGTCTACGAGCAGTACTTC.

The gene calls are TRBV19 and TRBJ1-2; D is uncertain. With 7 bases removed from V and 1 base from J, the gap between germline ends came to 13 bases. This CDR3 has 14 amino acids. CDR1 is LNHDA, CDR2 SQIVND, per germline (reference sequence). CDR3 bases: TGTGCCAGTAAACAGACCGACCTTAACTATGGCTACACCTTC. Translation gives CASKQTDLNYGYTF. The entire variable domain, with the rest obtained from reference TRBV19 and TRBJ1-2, is as follows: DGGITQSPKYLFRKEGQNVTLSCEQNLNHDAMYWYRQDPGQGLRLIYYSQIVNDFQKGDIAEGYSVSREKKESFPLTVTSAQKNPTAFYLCASKQTDLNYGYTFGSGTRLTVV.

The CDR3 DNA is TGCAGTGCCCTAACGACGGGGCCCCAGCATTTT. Residues: CSALTTGPQHF. The gene calls are TRBV20-1 and TRBJ1-5; D is undetermined. Germline V lookup: CDR1 DFQATT, CDR2 SNEGSKA (reference sequence). V lost 6 bases to trimming and J lost 9 bases, with 12 bases between them. CDR3 length equals 11 residues.